The clone carrying this T cell receptor beta chain has at least ten counts. Its antigen remains unknown. The data are from a study of T-cell reconstitution after alpha-beta-depleted transplantation in children. Findings and caveats of the study: It was reported that alpha-beta T cells came from several hundred expanded graft clones (about two months after transplant).

Unique molecular identifiers were incorporated during preparation of the TCRbeta library. TCRdb itself ran the PCR reads through MiXCR, one entry per CDR3 protein. Here the sample spans fewer than 5,500 distinct CDR3 sequences, 25% being singletons. The source material was PBMCs, mostly from graft donor cells, sampled 60 days after TCRalphabeta/CD19-depleted stem cell transplant. The sequence was collected from a boy younger than two who had a stem cell transplant for SCID, so the T cells may come from the graft donor.

The CDR3 bases are TGTGCCAGCAGCCTCCGGGTCGCGTCCTACAATGAGCAGTTCTTC. Encoded protein: CASSLRVASYNEQFF. The chain has TRBV7-9 and TRBJ2-1; D uncertain. The CDR3 consists of 15 residues. Germline CDR1 and CDR2: SEHNR and FQNEAQ (reference sequence). Trimming removed 5 bases at V and 1 base at J, with 12 bases between.